The entry below describes one T cell receptor (beta chain). What antigen it recognizes has not been identified. Base quality data are lacking; no much larger clone is found one base away. The data derive from a study of T cells in Graves' hyperthyroidism and ophthalmopathy (dated 2019 in TCRdb). Study-wide context: Peripheral blood samples were taken at initial diagnosis, before any treatment was given. To identify distinguishing TCR V-J signatures, a discovery cohort of around 100 patients was used, comprising 40 to 45 with Graves' ophthalmopathy and about 59 with stable Graves' hyperthyroidism. Prospective prediction of ophthalmopathy was tested in an independent validation cohort of some 19 hyperthyroidism patients and 17 patients who later progressed to ophthalmopathy. The 75 to 100 discovery patients were divided at random into training and test sets in a 7:3 ratio. In six Graves' hyperthyroidism patients, the study also compared T-cell repertoires from thyroid tissue with T-cell repertoires from blood. After blood sampling, hyperthyroidism patients were treated with methimazole at a starting dose of 30 mg daily, and ophthalmopathy patients were treated with high-dose intravenous methylprednisolone. The paper describes TCR Vbeta CDR3 sequencing of roughly 130 peripheral blood samples, made up of 43 ophthalmopathy patients, some 76 hyperthyroidism patients and about 17 progressor patients. Summary of the overall study and its limitations: No statistical method was used to set the sample size in advance, and investigators knew the group allocation. Most expanded thyroid clonotypes (frequency above 0.001) were also detected in blood, a finding suggesting that blood repertoires may reflect thyroid immune responses. In validation, the model predicted progression to ophthalmopathy a median of around 6.5 months before onset, with roughly 70% sensitivity and roughly 79% specificity. A model built on a 13 V-J signature distinguished ophthalmopathy from stable hyperthyroidism, reaching 87.88% sensitivity and around 81% specificity in cross-validation and 80%/75% in testing.

Stable Graves' hyperthyroidism was defined as no progression to ophthalmopathy during 18 months of follow-up. The hyperthyroidism patients were between 18 and 65 years old and newly diagnosed, with a disease duration of less than 2 months. The study excluded patients with uncontrolled infections, other autoimmune diseases, pregnancy or lactation. Clinical symptoms, serum thyroxine and TRAb, thyroid ultrasound, and orbital computed tomography formed the basis for the diagnoses. PBMCs were separated from over 9 ml of fresh peripheral blood using Ficoll-Paque density gradient centrifugation. Total RNA was extracted with Trizol reagent, and quality was checked on an Agilent 2100 Bioanalyzer. Counted from cysteine to phenylalanine, this CDR3 has 14 amino acids. The DNA shown is the 42-base CDR3, in frame from base 1. V lost 0 bases and J lost 3 bases; the stretch between them is 8 bases long. CDR1 SGHDT and CDR2 YYEEEE are derived from the germline V gene.

The TCR beta CDR3 regions were amplified from the RNA transcripts. For the first round of RT-PCR on the TCR CDR3, the HTBI primer set was used together with the Qiagen OneStep RT-PCR kit. Libraries were constructed in a second round of multiplex PCR, after which size selection and purification were performed. The libraries were sequenced on an Illumina HiSeq2000 using paired-end 100 bp reads. The paper's processing steps were these. SOAPnuke was used to process the raw data, removing reads that contained adapters or uncalled bases, had a mean Phred below 15, or lacked an exact match to the constant primer or identifier. COPE v1.2.5 was used to merge the high-quality paired reads, and each unique nucleotide sequence was defined as a clonotype. MiTCR v1.1 was used to align the clonotypes against IMGT TRBV, TRBD and TRBJ reference segments. Only V-J combinations with frequency above 0.0001, covering 99.2% of repertoires, were analysed. The TCS score was defined as the ratio of F50 (clonal expansion) to E x V (chaos), calculated using BLOSUM62-based TCRdist between CDR3 peptides within each V-J. Welch's t-statistics and random forest reduced roughly 500 V-J features to under 15, which were used in a naive Bayes classifier (R e1071). Using fastp at Q25 and MiXCR, TCRdb reprocessed the public reads and kept productive beta chains. Rows merge per CDR3 protein into single entries with the most common DNA and genes. The authors' filters were not applied to this entry. Counted in this sample were some 690,000 distinct CDR3 sequences; approximately 15% of them appeared once. The top ten clones comprise 15% to 18% of the sample.

This receptor chain uses TRBV5-6 and TRBJ2-3, and perhaps TRBD1 as D gene, on 5 matching bases. The sequence was obtained from a man aged 50 to 60 with Graves' hyperthyroidism. Sequenced: blood. The sequenced DNA is TGTGCCAGCAGCTTGGAGGGGTTAACAGATACGCAGTATTTT. The encoded protein is CASSLEGLTDTQYF.